A selection of T cell receptor beta chains follows, all from one sample in a study of monozygotic twins with cystic fibrosis. Clones were sequenced by immunoSEQ multiplex PCR, and TCRdb holds only the in-frame ones, with some missing. The sample carries about 20,000 clones, 96% recorded once. Sequencing was done on a sample of blood. Receptors were obtained from a girl aged 2-10 years with cystic fibrosis. Both conserved end residues are part of each CDR3. D genes are given only for firm matches. The size of a clone is reported for some rows only, either as once, few or many, or as a class for expanded clones.

D	V	size	J	DNA	CDR3
.	TRBV4-3	.	TRBJ2-7	TGCGCCAGCAGCCAAGAGTCTTCGGGTCGCTACGAGCAGTACTTC	CASSQESSGRYEQYF
TRBD1	TRBV5-8	.	TRBJ2-1	TGTGCCAGCAGCTTGGGAGAGACAGGGGGGAACGATGAGCAGTTCTTC	CASSLGETGGNDEQFF
TRBD2	TRBV9	.	TRBJ2-1	TGTGCCAGCAGCCAGACTAGCGGACCGATATACAATGAGCAGTTCTTC	CASSQTSGPIYNEQFF
.	TRBV6-1	.	TRBJ1-2	TGTGCCAGCAGTGAGGATGGAGGTTCTGGGTTGGGTGGCTACACCTTC	CASSEDGGSGLGGYTF
.	TRBV18	.	TRBJ2-3	TGTGCCAGCTCGCCACTAGCCCCGACCACAGATACGCAGTATTTT	CASSPLAPTTDTQYF
.	TRBV7-9	once	TRBJ2-3	TGTGCCAGCAGTTCAGGGTACAGCACAGATACGCAGTATTTT	CASSSGYSTDTQYF
TRBD1	TRBV6-6	.	TRBJ2-7	TGTGCCAGCAGAGATCAGGGGGCCGGAGAGCAGTACTTC	CASRDQGAGEQYF
.	TRBV7-9	.	TRBJ2-7	TGTGCCAGCACCCCAACAAACGAACGGGAGTCCCACGAGCAGTACTTC	CASTPTNERESHEQYF
.	TRBV28	.	TRBJ1-1	TGTGCCAGCAGCCCGGGATTGTATGTCATGAACACTGAAGCTTTCTTT	CASSPGLYVMNTEAFF
.	TRBV18	.	TRBJ1-1	TGTGCCAGCTCACCACCGTCAAGACAGGAGAACACTGAAGCTTTCTTT	CASSPPSRQENTEAFF
.	TRBV7-2	.	TRBJ2-5	TGTGCCAGCAGCTTACCGCGGGACAGACCGCACCAAGAGACCCAGTACTTC	CASSLPRDRPHQETQYF